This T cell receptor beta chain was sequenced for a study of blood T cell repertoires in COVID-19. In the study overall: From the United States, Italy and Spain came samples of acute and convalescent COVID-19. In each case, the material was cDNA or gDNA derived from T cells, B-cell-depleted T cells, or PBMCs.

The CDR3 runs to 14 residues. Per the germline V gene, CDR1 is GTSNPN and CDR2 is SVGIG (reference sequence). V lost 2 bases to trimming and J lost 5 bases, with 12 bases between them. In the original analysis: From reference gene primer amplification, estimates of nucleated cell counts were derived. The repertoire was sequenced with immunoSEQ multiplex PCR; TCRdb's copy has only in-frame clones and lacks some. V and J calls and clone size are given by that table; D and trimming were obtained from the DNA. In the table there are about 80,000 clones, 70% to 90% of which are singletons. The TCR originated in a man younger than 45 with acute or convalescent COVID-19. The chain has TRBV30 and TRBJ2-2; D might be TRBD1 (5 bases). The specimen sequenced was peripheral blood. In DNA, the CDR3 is TGTGCCTGGAGTACTCCAGGGTTTACCGGGGAGCTGTTTTTT. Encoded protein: CAWSTPGFTGELFF.